Sequencing of this T cell receptor (beta chain) was carried out in a study of T cell responses to AZD1222 COVID-19 vaccine (dated by TCRdb to the early 2020s). At the level of the whole study: AZD1222 recipients with second doses at about 4 weeks or about 12 weeks were pooled, because spike-specific TCR depth and breadth did not differ between schedules. Enrollment into the trials was organized by age into subgroups of 18-55, 56-69 and 70-plus years, and those subgroups contained approximately 160, 26 and 62 TCR-sequenced participants, respectively. A total of about 240 trial participants underwent TCR sequencing, of whom 207 received two doses of AZD1222 and about 26 received two doses of the MenACWY control vaccine. On the study overall, not on this receptor specifically: The vaccine-associated CD4 TCRs covered the entire spike protein, and the dominant responses fell in regions 160-218 and 743-854. Nearly half of unique spike-specific TCRs reportedly recognized epitopes outside regions mutated in the B.1.351 and B.1.1.7 variants. Because no day 14 peak-response samples were available, the repertoires could be characterized only after the peak T cell response. In the small 56-69-year group, the increase in depth fell short of significance, most likely because of low power. Participants were mostly white British and included more females than males, and it was suggested by the authors that clonal diversity may have been underestimated. After two AZD1222 doses, spike-specific TCR breadth and depth were significantly higher than at day 0 and than in MenACWY recipients. Conclusions about previously exposed vaccinees are limited because only 6 or 7 AZD1222 recipients were SARS-CoV-2 seropositive at baseline.

The CDR3 regions of human TCRbeta chains were analyzed by immunosequencing. The paper's data handling went like this. Repertoire TCRs were matched against a reference library of SARS-CoV-2-specific TCRs generated with the MIRA antigen-specificity platform. Breadth was defined as the fraction of unique TCRs that were SARS-CoV-2-associated, and depth was defined as the fraction of total T cells that were SARS-CoV-2-associated. Using the MIRA data, every spike-specific TCR was mapped to the spike region that the TCR reacted to and assigned to either a CD4 or a CD8 class. Log10-transformed breadth and depth values were compared by one-way ANOVA with Sidak's multiple comparisons tests. This is the immuneACCESS table as TCRdb keeps it, with only in-frame sequences that have V and J called. A part of the clones is gone; compared with another copy, unresolved V genes explain less than half, and the rest is unexplained. V, J and clone size were drawn from that table, and D and trimming were deduced from the DNA. The sample records about 170,000 clones, about 92% of which are singletons. The ten most abundant clones make up about 3.9% of the sample.

Concerning this clone itself: Its antigen target is currently unknown. No clone much larger than this one lies a single base away; base qualities are absent.

The time point label corresponds to: baseline before first vaccination. The vaccinee samples were drawn from two UK trials, COV001 and COV002, one of which was a single-blind randomized controlled phase 2/3 trial testing AZD1222 (ChAdOx1 nCoV-19) in healthy adults. For TCRbeta chain sequencing, PBMC samples from trial participants were taken at day 0 and at day 28 after the second dose. Clipping removes 2 bases from V and 0 bases from J, with 11 as the unmatched junction base count. The CDR3 runs 18 amino acids, cysteine and phenylalanine included. Here the CDR3 DNA is all that survives: 54 bases in frame from base 1. In the germline V gene, CDR1 corresponds to MNHNS and CDR2 to SASEGT.

The receptor was derived from an adult in good health. The chain is encoded by TRBV6-1 joined to TRBJ2-5, and TRBD2 matches 8 of the central bases. Material: peripheral blood, obtained on day 0 of AZD1222 vaccination. The DNA sequence reads TGTGCCAGCAGTGAAAACCCCTTCGGACTAGCAGACCAAGAGACCCAGTACTTC. This encodes CASSENPFGLADQETQYF.